Below are 19 T cell receptor beta chains sequenced from a single sample in a study of shared clonotypes between healthy human individuals. Terminally differentiated effector memory CD45RA+ cells were excluded from the naive CD8 cells, which were CD45RO-negative and positively selected for CCR7. The protocol was immunoSEQ multiplex PCR, while the TCRdb copy is restricted to in-frame clones and leaves out a portion. The data show around 2,000,000 clones, 85% to 95% seen once. The specimen sequenced was naive CD8+ T cells sorted from blood. The source is a man between 18 and 35 years old in good health.

The chain joins TRBV9 to TRBJ2-7; D is perhaps TRBD2 (6 bases). V lost 0 bases, J lost 2 bases, and 12 bases lay in between. The CDR3 is made up of 15 amino acids. CDR1 is SGDLS, CDR2 YYNGEE, per germline. CDR3 coding DNA: TGTGCCAGCAGCGTAGGCGGAGGGAACCCCTACGAGCAGTACTTC. Its translation is CASSVGGGNPYEQYF.

The chain has TRBV7-8 and TRBJ2-1, with a weak D call TRBD1 (7 bases). The CDR3 consists of 17 residues. The germline V gene encodes CDR1 SGHVS and CDR2 FQNEAQ. The V gene lost 4 bases and the J gene lost 0 bases, with 16 bases spanning the gap. CDR3 in DNA: TGTGCCAGCAGCTCCGACAGGGACTTGAGCTCCTACAATGAGCAGTTCTTC. Protein: CASSSDRDLSSYNEQFF. Based on the CDR3 plus reference TRBV7-8 and TRBJ2-1, the full variable domain is GAGVSQSPRYKVAKRGQDVALRCDPISGHVSLFWYQQALGQGPEFLTYFQNEAQLDKSGLPSDRFFAERPEGSVSTLKIQRTQQEDSAVYLCASSSDRDLSSYNEQFFGPGTRLTVL.

In the case of this clone: The same CDR3 is also encoded by other DNA sequences in this sample. The V gene is TRBV19, the J gene TRBJ2-7; D is ambiguous. Germline CDR1 reads LNHDA; CDR2 reads SQIVND (reference sequence). This CDR3 has 12 amino acids. Deletions cut 5 bases from V and 3 bases from J, with 8 bases between. This CDR3 is CASSGSGYEQYF. The DNA of the CDR3 is TGTGCCAGTAGTGGATCGGGCTACGAGCAGTACTTC.

This chain joins TRBV27 and TRBJ2-5, with 9 bases lining up with TRBD2. This CDR3 has 15 residues. Germline lookup yields CDR1 MNHEY and CDR2 SMNVEV (reference sequence). The V segment lost 3 bases and the J segment 4 bases; nucleotides outside the gene matches: 6. The CDR3 region is CASSFKAGGLETQYF. The CDR3 DNA reads TGTGCCAGCAGTTTCAAAGCGGGAGGACTAGAGACCCAGTACTTC.

The chain has TRBV10-3 and TRBJ1-2; D unclear. CDR3 length: 12 amino acids. The V gene lost 3 bases and the J gene lost 10 bases, with 12 bases spanning the gap. Germline CDR1 reads ENHRY; CDR2 reads SYGVKD. The CDR3 here is CAISESPVAYTF. CDR3 bases: TGTGCCATCAGTGAATCACCCGTGGCCTACACCTTC.

Remarks on this clone: Other DNA sequences in the same sample also yield this CDR3. The chain combines TRBV4-3 with TRBJ2-7; TRBD1 might be the D (6 bases). The germline gives CDR1 LGHNA, CDR2 YSLEER. CDR3 length: 13 amino acids. V gave up 1 base and J gave up 5 bases, with 9 bases separating them. CDR3: CASSQVRGNEQYF. CDR3 DNA sequence: TGCGCCAGCAGCCAAGTAAGGGGGAACGAGCAGTACTTC.

This chain connects TRBV5-6 to TRBJ2-5, with 9 bases aligning to TRBD1. Germline-derived CDR1 and CDR2 are SGHDT and YYEEEE. The CDR3 loop spans 15 amino acids. The V segment lost 4 bases and the J segment 3 bases; nucleotides outside the gene matches: 7. The CDR3 protein is CASSAPGQGEETQYF. CDR3 nucleotide sequence: TGTGCCAGCAGCGCCCCGGGACAGGGAGAAGAGACCCAGTACTTC.

The chain uses TRBV28 and TRBJ1-1; no definite D call. Germline CDR1 MDHEN, CDR2 SYDVKM. The CDR3 is 14 residues long. Trimming stripped 3 bases from V and 0 bases from J, with 8 bases between. The CDR3 spells CASSLGDMNTEAFF. CDR3 DNA sequence: TGTGCCAGCAGTTTGGGAGACATGAACACTGAAGCTTTCTTT.

This sequence joins TRBV2 and TRBJ2-7; TRBD2 matches at 12 bases. This CDR3 has 13 amino acids. Germline lookup yields CDR1 SNHLY and CDR2 FYNNEI. The V segment lost 9 bases and the J segment 3 bases; nucleotides outside the gene matches: 3. The DNA for the CDR3 is TGTGCCAGTAGGACTAGCGGGGACTACGAGCAGTACTTC. Encoded protein: CASRTSGDYEQYF.

This chain connects TRBV9 to TRBJ2-5; 7 nucleotides line up with TRBD1. Germline CDR1 reads SGDLS; CDR2 reads YYNGEE. J was trimmed by 2 bases and V by 5 bases; bases with no gene match: 3. The CDR3 has 13 amino acids. Here the CDR3 reads CASSGTAQETQYF. The CDR3 bases are TGTGCCAGCAGTGGGACAGCTCAAGAGACCCAGTACTTC.

As to this clone: In the same sample, other DNA sequences code for this CDR3. The rearrangement joins TRBV9 to TRBJ2-7; no definite D call. Trimming removed 0 bases from V and 3 bases from J, with 10 bases in between. CDR3 length: 14 residues. Germline V gene sequence: CDR1 SGDLS, CDR2 YYNGEE. CDR3 sequence reads: CASSVGGEFYEQYF. DNA of the CDR3: TGTGCCAGCAGCGTAGGAGGCGAGTTCTACGAGCAGTACTTC.

The J gene is TRBJ1-1, the V gene TRBV7-3, with D possibly matching TRBD1 (5 bases). CDR3 length equals 15 residues. The germline V gene has CDR1 SGHTA and CDR2 FQGTGA. The V and J ends lost 5 bases and 7 bases respectively, with 20 bases between them. The CDR3 region is CASSPQGTVKSEAFF. In nucleotides, the CDR3 is TGTGCCAGCAGCCCCCAAGGGACGGTGAAGAGTGAAGCTTTCTTT.

The chain combines TRBV10-3 with TRBJ1-1, with unresolved D. CDR3 length: 13 residues. The germline V gene encodes CDR1 ENHRY and CDR2 SYGVKD. The V gene lost 8 bases and the J gene lost 1 base, with 11 bases spanning the gap. The CDR3 protein is CAISLGGNTEAFF. The CDR3 bases are TGTGCCATCTCCCTGGGTGGGAACACTGAAGCTTTCTTT.

The chain employs TRBV25-1 and TRBJ2-1; D is undetermined. V lost 6 bases and J 3 bases, leaving 6 bases between the germline ends. Germline lookup yields CDR1 MGHDK and CDR2 SYGVNS. This CDR3 comprises 12 residues. CDR3 protein: CASRHYYNEQFF. DNA for the CDR3: TGTGCCAGCAGACACTACTACAATGAGCAGTTCTTC.

This sequence joins TRBV6-1 and TRBJ2-7, with 9 positions matching TRBD1. Losses at the gene ends were 5 bases for V and 5 bases for J; bases not matched to a gene: 7. CDR1 MNHNS and CDR2 SASEGT come from the germline V gene. This CDR3 is built from 14 residues. This chain's CDR3 is CASSPRDRVDEQYF. In DNA, the CDR3 is TGTGCCAGCAGTCCCCGGGACAGGGTCGACGAGCAGTACTTC.

V usage is TRBV5-4 and J usage is TRBJ1-3, with a weak D call TRBD1 (6 bases). CDR3 length: 17 residues. V gave up 3 bases and J gave up 0 bases, with 16 bases separating them. Looked up from germline, CDR1 is SGHNT and CDR2 is YYREEE (reference sequence). The CDR3, as DNA: TGTGCCAGCAGCTCGACCGAAAACAGGGTCTCTGGAAACACCATATATTTT. Protein sequence: CASSSTENRVSGNTIYF.

The genes are TRBV6-5 and TRBJ1-1, with D tentatively TRBD1 (6 bases). The CDR3 spans 13 residues. Per germline, CDR1 MNHEY and CDR2 SVGAGI. V shed 5 bases and J shed 1 base, with 8 bases lying between them. CDR3 in DNA: TGTGCCAGCAGTGAGGACAGGAACACTGAAGCTTTCTTT. It yields the protein CASSEDRNTEAFF.

V is TRBV27 and J is TRBJ1-2, with a weak D call TRBD1 (6 bases). The V gene lost 1 base and the J gene lost 7 bases, with 19 bases spanning the gap. Germline V gene sequence: CDR1 MNHEY, CDR2 SMNVEV (reference sequence). The CDR3 consists of 16 residues. The CDR3 DNA follows: TGTGCCAGCAGTTTATATAGCGGGCAGGGGCTTTTTGGCTACACCTTC. Translation: CASSLYSGQGLFGYTF.

The V call is TRBV10-3, the J call TRBJ2-7; 7 bases agree with TRBD2. The junction had 11 bases not matched to a gene; V was cut back by 2 bases and J by 1 base. CDR3 length: 17 amino acids. The germline V gene has CDR1 ENHRY and CDR2 SYGVKD. As DNA, the CDR3 is TGTGCCATCAGTGAGCCCCCCCTGCTAGCGGCTTCCTACGAGCAGTACTTC. Translating it yields CAISEPPLLAASYEQYF.